This passage covers 6 T cell receptor beta chains from one sample sequenced in a study of cytomegalovirus exposure and HLA in healthy donors. The PCR employed 60 Vbeta primers together with 13 Jbeta primers. Assay: immunoSEQ multiplex PCR; the TCRdb copy retains only in-frame clones and omits some. This table has 160,000 or so clones, 70% to 75% appearing once. The sample comprised PBMCs. These receptors came from a young man in good health and CMV-seropositive.

The chain carries TRBV5-1 and TRBJ2-5; TRBD2 matches at 9 bases. The CDR3 sequence is 16 residues long. Germline V CDR1 and CDR2: SGHRS, YFSETQ. Trimming removed 4 bases from V and 3 bases from J; junction bases left unmatched: 10. The CDR3 reads CASSPDGREGEETQYF. The DNA of the CDR3 is TGCGCCAGCAGCCCGGACGGGCGGGAGGGAGAAGAGACCCAGTACTTC.

This clone was seen a few times. V and J are TRBV28 and TRBJ1-1; 8 nucleotides line up with TRBD1. CDR1 and CDR2 from the germline V gene are MDHEN and SYDVKM. V was clipped by 8 bases and J by 1 base; unmatched bases: 9. This CDR3 contains 15 residues. The CDR3 bases are TGTGCCAGCCAGGGGGCGCAGGCTAGGAACACTGAAGCTTTCTTT. Its protein product is CASQGAQARNTEAFF. Variable domain in full (rest from reference TRBV28 and TRBJ1-1): DVKVTQSSRYLVKRTGEKVFLECVQDMDHENMFWYRQDPGLGLRLIYFSYDVKMKEKGDIPEGYSVSREKKERFSLILESASTNQTSMYLCASQGAQARNTEAFFGQGTRLTVV.

This sequence joins TRBV18 and TRBJ2-7, with D maybe TRBD2 (5 bases). The CDR3 length is 12 residues. Germline values: CDR1 KGHSH, CDR2 LQKENI. Trimming took off 3 bases at V and 7 bases at J, with 10 bases between the two ends. CDR3 DNA: TGTGCCAGCTCACCCTCGGGAAGGGAGCAGTACGTC. Encoded protein: CASSPSGREQYV.

J is TRBJ1-2 and V is TRBV10-3, with a possible D match to TRBD1 (5 bases). Looked up from germline, CDR1 is ENHRY and CDR2 is SYGVKD. CDR3 size: 12 residues. The germline V and J ends were trimmed by 5 bases and 6 bases, with 10 bases remaining between them. The CDR3 loop is CAISTGSNGYTF. In DNA, the CDR3 is TGTGCCATCAGTACAGGCTCCAATGGCTACACCTTC.

The chain is built from TRBV6-1 and TRBJ1-1, with D possibly being TRBD1 (6 bases). The CDR3 sequence is 16 residues long. Germline loops: CDR1 MNHNS, CDR2 SASEGT. The ends were cut back, 4 bases at V and 5 bases at J, with 20 bases in the middle. CDR3 coding DNA: TGTGCCAGCAGTGCATCATCTTGGGGGCCACTTACTGAAGCTTTCTTT. As protein: CASSASSWGPLTEAFF.

This clone turned up a few times. V usage is TRBV30 and J usage is TRBJ2-7; TRBD2 matches 7 bases. The length of the CDR3 is 13 residues. V dropped 2 bases and J dropped 7; count of bases not matched to a gene: 8. Germline assignment: CDR1 GTSNPN and CDR2 SVGIG (reference sequence). The CDR3: CAWSRAGAGEQYV. DNA of the CDR3: TGTGCCTGGAGTCGTGCGGGAGCGGGGGAGCAGTACGTC.